This T cell receptor (beta chain) was captured by sequencing in a study of OX40 agonist ivuxolimab in advanced cancers. For the wider study: Ivuxolimab was an agonistic, fully human IgG2 monoclonal antibody directed against OX40 (CD134), a costimulatory receptor. Partial responses occurred in three dose-escalation patients: two with cutaneous melanoma and one with hepatocellular carcinoma. The purpose of peripheral TCRbeta sequencing was to test whether ivuxolimab changed TCR sequence diversity and led to clonal T-cell expansion. Intravenous ivuxolimab was administered to patients every 2 weeks at six dose levels: 0.01, 0.1, 0.3, 1.5, 3 and 10 mg/kg. In the dose-escalation cohort, nearly 85% of patients were male, and the mean age was roughly 60 years with a range of about 20 to 80. Patients were allowed to have had prior anti-PD-1, anti-PD-L1 or anti-CTLA-4 therapy, and 40% of the dose-escalation patients had previously received checkpoint inhibitors. The monotherapy dose-escalation portion (N of about 49 patients) of the phase I ivuxolimab trial is reported in the paper. Among the roughly 52 dose-escalation patients, approximately 20 had hepatocellular carcinoma, approximately 15 melanoma, 9 renal cell carcinoma and 9 head and neck cancer. Findings and caveats that apply to the study as a whole: On average, CD8+ T cells showed more expanded clones than CD4+ T cells after ivuxolimab. Antigen specificity was not determined for the clonally expanded peripheral T cells. Clonal expansion of both CD4+ and CD8+ blood T cells was observed from baseline to week 6 at doses 0.1 to 3.0 mg/kg. Low levels of normalized T-cell clonal expansion were also seen in some nonresponding patients. In the 0.1-3.0 mg/kg groups, partial responders were among the patients with the lowest normalized peripheral clonal expansion, particularly in CD8+ T cells.

As concerns this clone: The antigen it binds to is not known. Base qualities are not at hand, and no much larger clone is one base apart.

Genomic DNA was extracted from sorted cells for sequencing of the TCRbeta CDR3 region. The immunoSEQ Assay was used to sequence the TCRbeta CDR3 regions. TCRdb carries this immuneACCESS record with in-frame sequences only. Its versions omit some clonotypes, under half of them owing to an unresolved V gene in the studies checked, with the rest unexplained. For this sample the table gives 95,000 to 100,000 clones, of which about 90% were detected only once. The ten largest clones capture roughly 1.5% of the sample. Patients with a history of autoimmune disease or receiving systemic immunosuppression were excluded from the trial. Peripheral blood for TCR sequencing was collected from all dose cohorts at baseline, on cycle 4 day 1, and on cycle 7 day 1. Samples were obtained from an open-label, multicenter, first-in-human phase I dose-escalation trial of ivuxolimab. The trial enrolled adults with locally advanced or metastatic head and neck squamous cell, hepatocellular, melanoma or renal cell carcinoma. Before TCR sequencing, CD4+ T cells and CD8+ T cells from peripheral blood were sorted into separate populations.

The clonotype originates from an adult with an advanced solid tumor such as melanoma, head and neck, liver or kidney cancer. Sequencing used CD4+ or CD8+ T cells sorted from blood, obtained in a trial of the OX40 agonist ivuxolimab.

CDR3 loop: CASSVDPARQGGQSYTF. The base sequence is TGTGCCAGCAGCGTAGACCCCGCCAGACAGGGAGGTCAAAGCTACACCTTC. Here the chain combines TRBV9 and TRBJ1-2, with TRBD1 matching 7 junction bases. V and J are trimmed by 0 bases and 9 bases, and the gene matches miss 17 bases of the junction. As encoded in the germline V gene, CDR1 is SGDLS while CDR2 is YYNGEE. The CDR3 measures 17 amino acids from cysteine to phenylalanine. The kept DNA is CDR3 alone, 51 bases in frame from the first base.